This T cell receptor (beta chain) is drawn from a study of vaccination and CD4 T cells after COVID-19. The wider study: Convalescent donors: six male, four female; seven Caucasian, two Asian, one multiracial, two Hispanic. Blood was drawn a median around 66 days post second dose, range 14 to 241. Each participant underwent a two-dose regimen of either the BNT162b2 or the mRNA-1273 vaccine.

Treatment in this sample: roughly 10-day PBMC culture with coronavirus spike peptide pools or control peptides (ViraFEST assay). Gathering of the CD4+ T cells, from the unexposed donor, took place before the COVID-19 pandemic (2011-2018). The ViraFEST method relied on peptide pools to expand antigen-specific T cells, followed by TCR sequencing. Once obtained from cultured CD4+ T cells, the DNA was sequenced using the Oncomine TCR Beta short-read assay. It was cultured CD4+ T cells from which genomic DNA was extracted. TCRdb re-called the PCR reads through MiXCR, storing one row per CDR3 protein. The sample lists fewer than 7,000 distinct CDR3 sequences; about 38% were seen once. About this clonotype: Its matching antigen is unknown.

V shed 6 bases, J shed 3 bases, and the junction held 8 bases outside the gene matches. The V gene's germline CDR1 is MNHEY and CDR2 SVGEGT. CDR3 length: 14 residues. The V and J genes are TRBV6-2 or TRBV6-3 and TRBJ2-7; 7 bases align to TRBD2. The sequenced sample was CD4+ T cells from blood, cultured in vitro. This TCR was recovered from a human donor in good health. The chain's CDR3 is CASRLGLPNYEQYF. CDR3 coding DNA: TGTGCCAGCAGGTTGGGACTACCGAACTACGAGCAGTACTTC.